Each of the 6 T cell receptor beta chains below was sequenced from the same sample in a study of cytomegalovirus exposure and HLA in healthy donors. PCR amplification relied on 60 Vbeta primers (plus 13 Jbeta primers). Libraries were prepared by immunoSEQ multiplex PCR; TCRdb keeps only in-frame clonotypes and omits some of them. The profile shows 95,000 to 110,000 clones, 65% to 85% of them singletons. Sequencing was carried out using PBMCs. These receptors originate from a man aged 25 to 40 in good health and CMV-seronegative.

On this clone itself: The limits of the CDR3 on the DNA are not certain, so only TCRdb's listed CDR3 is given. The CDR3 spells CASSSVGQGTNFF. The gene calls are TRBV7-9 and TRBJ2-1; the table's TRBD1 call for D was not verified on the DNA. Germline V gives CDR1 SEHNR, CDR2 FQNEAQ (reference sequence). Termini included, the CDR3 measures 13 amino acids.

The chain combines TRBV18 with TRBJ2-3; TRBD1 is a possible D gene (5 bases). This CDR3 spans 14 amino acids. Germline-derived CDR1 and CDR2 are KGHSH and LQKENI. V was trimmed by 5 bases and J by 0 bases, leaving 9 bases between them. The CDR3, as DNA: TGTGCCAGCTCAGCGGACACTAGCACAGATACGCAGTATTTT. Translating gives CASSADTSTDTQYF. The full variable domain, in which reference TRBV18 and TRBJ2-3 provide the parts outside the CDR3, is NAGVMQNPRHLVRRRGQEARLRCSPMKGHSHVYWYRQLPEEGLKFMVYLQKENIIDESGMPKERFSAEFPKEGPSILRIQQVVRGDSAAYFCASSADTSTDTQYFGPGTRLTVL.

The chain has TRBV6-5 and TRBJ2-1, with 8 bases lining up with TRBD2. The CDR3 has 15 residues. Per the germline V gene, CDR1 is MNHEY and CDR2 is SVGAGI. The V gene end was trimmed by 5 bases and the J gene end by 9 bases; junction bases not matched to a gene: 12. In DNA form, the CDR3 reads TGTGCCAGCAGTAAGACCGGACTCCGGGGGGGTGAGCAGTTCTTC. It encodes CASSKTGLRGGEQFF.

The rearrangement uses TRBV7-6 and TRBJ2-7, with 7 bases fitting TRBD1. Germline CDR1 SGHVS, CDR2 FNYEAQ. This CDR3 contains 12 residues. The V gene end was trimmed by 5 bases and the J gene end by 5 bases; junction bases not matched to a gene: 3. CDR3 in amino acids: CASSLGQDEQYF. The CDR3 region has the DNA TGTGCCAGCAGCCTAGGACAGGACGAGCAGTACTTC.

This clone appeared once. The V gene is TRBV15, the J gene TRBJ1-6; 8 bases map to TRBD1. CDR1 is LNHNV, CDR2 YYDKDF, per germline (reference sequence). The CDR3 has 20 residues. Trimming cost V 0 bases and J 6 bases; bases outside gene matches: 16. CDR3 in amino acids: CATSRDSPQGAGRGNSPLHF. CDR3 DNA sequence: TGTGCCACCAGCAGAGATTCGCCCCAGGGGGCTGGTCGTGGTAATTCACCCCTCCACTTT.

A single count supports this clone. The rearrangement uses TRBV6-5 and TRBJ1-2; 7 positions agree with TRBD1. J gave up 6 bases and V 4 bases, and 11 bases lay outside the gene matches. CDR3 size: 15 residues. CDR1 is MNHEY, CDR2 SVGAGI, per germline. CDR3 protein: CASSLIRTGVDGYTF. CDR3 in DNA: TGTGCCAGCAGTTTGATAAGGACAGGCGTCGATGGCTACACCTTC.